This TCR beta chain was retrieved from a study of blood T cell repertoires in COVID-19. As for the study in general: COVID-19 samples, acute and convalescent, were from the United States, Italy and Spain. Sample material is recorded as cDNA or gDNA derived from T cells, B-cell-depleted T cells, or PBMCs.

The CDR3 is 16 amino acids. V was shortened by 1 base and J by 0 bases, with 13 bases between the two germline ends. The germline V gene encodes CDR1 SGHDN and CDR2 FVKESK. Original processing methods: Reference gene primer amplification yielded estimated nucleated cell counts. Clones were sequenced by immunoSEQ multiplex PCR, and TCRdb holds only the in-frame ones, with some missing. V, J and clone size are those of that table, while D and trimming were read from the DNA. Of 91,000 or so clones listed, around nine tenths are singletons. The clonotype was recovered from a human donor in a cohort sampled during active COVID-19. Sequencing input: peripheral blood. The chain combines TRBV14 with TRBJ2-7; TRBD2 is a possible D gene (6 bases). This CDR3 reads CASSQVSAGSSYEQYF. The DNA of the CDR3 is TGTGCCAGCAGCCAAGTCTCAGCGGGTAGCTCCTACGAGCAGTACTTC.